This T cell receptor (beta chain) was documented in a study of cytomegalovirus exposure and HLA in healthy donors. The PCR ran on 60 Vbeta and 13 Jbeta primers. Clones were read by immunoSEQ multiplex PCR, and TCRdb kept only the in-frame ones, dropping some. The sample yields around 170,000 clones, around three quarters seen once. General observations from the study: Sequencing likely generated an artifact that appeared as a cluster of highly shared sequence variants.

Comment on this clone: The antigen remains undetermined.

The clonotype comes from a woman aged 45-60 years in good health and CMV-seropositive. Source material: PBMCs.

The CDR3 DNA follows: TGTGCCTTCCGATGGGGCTCGAACACCGGGGAGCTGTTTTTT. Its protein product is CAFRWGSNTGELFF. The chain combines TRBV30 with TRBJ2-2, with D perhaps TRBD1 (5 bases). The ends were cut back, 7 bases at V and 0 bases at J, with 12 bases in the middle. This CDR3 comprises 14 residues. Germline loops: CDR1 GTSNPN, CDR2 SVGIG (reference sequence).